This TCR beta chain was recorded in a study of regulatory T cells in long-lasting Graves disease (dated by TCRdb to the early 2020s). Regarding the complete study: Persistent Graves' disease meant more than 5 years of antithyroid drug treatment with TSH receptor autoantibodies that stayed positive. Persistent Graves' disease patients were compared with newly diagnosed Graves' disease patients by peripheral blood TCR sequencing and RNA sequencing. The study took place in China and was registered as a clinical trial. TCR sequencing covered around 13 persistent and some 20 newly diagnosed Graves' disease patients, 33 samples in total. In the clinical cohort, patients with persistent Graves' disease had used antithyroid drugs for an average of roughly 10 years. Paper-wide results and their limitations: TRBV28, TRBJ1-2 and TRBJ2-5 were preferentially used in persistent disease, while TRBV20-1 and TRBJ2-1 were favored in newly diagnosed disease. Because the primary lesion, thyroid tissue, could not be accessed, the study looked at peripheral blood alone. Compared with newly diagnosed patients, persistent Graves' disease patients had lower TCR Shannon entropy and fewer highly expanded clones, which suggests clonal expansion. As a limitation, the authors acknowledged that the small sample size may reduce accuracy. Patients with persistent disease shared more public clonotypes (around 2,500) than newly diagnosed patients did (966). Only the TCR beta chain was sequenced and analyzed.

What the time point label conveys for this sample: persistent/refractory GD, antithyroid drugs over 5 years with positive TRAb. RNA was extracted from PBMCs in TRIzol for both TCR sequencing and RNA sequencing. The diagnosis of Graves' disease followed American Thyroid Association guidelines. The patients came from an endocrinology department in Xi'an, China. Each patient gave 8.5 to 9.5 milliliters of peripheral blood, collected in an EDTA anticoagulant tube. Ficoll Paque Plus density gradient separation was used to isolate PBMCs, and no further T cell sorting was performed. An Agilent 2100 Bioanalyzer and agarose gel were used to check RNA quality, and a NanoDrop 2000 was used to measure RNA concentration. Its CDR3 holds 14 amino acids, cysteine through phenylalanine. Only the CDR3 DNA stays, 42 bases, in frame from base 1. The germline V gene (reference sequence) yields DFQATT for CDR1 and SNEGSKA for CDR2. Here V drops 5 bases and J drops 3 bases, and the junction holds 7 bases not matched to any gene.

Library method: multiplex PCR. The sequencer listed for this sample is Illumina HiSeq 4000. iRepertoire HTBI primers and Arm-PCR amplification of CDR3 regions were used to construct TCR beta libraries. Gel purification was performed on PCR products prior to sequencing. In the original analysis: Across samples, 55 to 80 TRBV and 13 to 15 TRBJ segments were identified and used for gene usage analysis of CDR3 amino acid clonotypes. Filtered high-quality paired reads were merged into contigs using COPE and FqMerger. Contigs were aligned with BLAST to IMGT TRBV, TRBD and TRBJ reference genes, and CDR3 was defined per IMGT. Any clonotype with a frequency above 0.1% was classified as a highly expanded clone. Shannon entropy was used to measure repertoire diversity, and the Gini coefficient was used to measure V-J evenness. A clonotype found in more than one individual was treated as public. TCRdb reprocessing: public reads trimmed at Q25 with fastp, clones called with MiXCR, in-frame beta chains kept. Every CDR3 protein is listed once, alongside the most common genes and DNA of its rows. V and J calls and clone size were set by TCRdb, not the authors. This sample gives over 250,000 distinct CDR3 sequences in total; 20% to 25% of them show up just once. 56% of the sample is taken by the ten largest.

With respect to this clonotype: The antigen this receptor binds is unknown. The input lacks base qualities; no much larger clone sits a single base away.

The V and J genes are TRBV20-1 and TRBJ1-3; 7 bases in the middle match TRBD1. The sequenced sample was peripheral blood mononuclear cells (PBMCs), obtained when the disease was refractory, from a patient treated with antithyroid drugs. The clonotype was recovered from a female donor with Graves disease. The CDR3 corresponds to CSALQGMFGNTIYF. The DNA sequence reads TGCAGTGCTCTACAGGGGATGTTTGGAAACACCATATATTTT.